The rows below give T cell receptor beta chains drawn from one sample of a study of shared clonotypes between healthy human individuals. The table came from immunoSEQ multiplex PCR; TCRdb's copy has only in-frame clones and leaves some out. The data show 600,000 or so clones, 90% to 95% seen once. The sample comprised naive CD8+ T cells sorted from blood. The receptors here all came from a woman in her twenties or thirties in good health. Both conserved end residues are part of each CDR3. D genes are given only for firm matches. Part of the rows lack a size; the others show once, few, many or a class for expanded clones.

clone size	J gene	V gene	D gene	CDR3 protein	CDR3 DNA
NA	TRBJ1-1	TRBV5-6	TRBD1	CASSHNPGTGGEFF	TGTGCCAGCAGTCACAACCCAGGGACAGGGGGTGAGTTCTTT
NA	TRBJ1-2	TRBV27	TRBD1	CASSPDRGGGYTF	TGTGCCAGCAGTCCGGACAGGGGTGGCGGCTACACCTTC
few	TRBJ2-7	TRBV5-1	TRBD2	CASRGTSVYEQYF	TGCGCCAGCAGGGGGACTAGCGTGTACGAGCAGTACTTC
NA	TRBJ1-3	TRBV4-1	NA	CASSQGRTSGNTIYF	TGCGCCAGCAGCCAAGGACGGACCTCTGGAAACACCATATATTTT
NA	TRBJ2-7	TRBV2	TRBD1	CASSERGHSYEQYF	TGTGCCAGCAGTGAAAGGGGGCATTCCTACGAGCAGTACTTC
NA	TRBJ2-7	TRBV6-1	TRBD2	CASSEWVTSGRSYEQYF	TGTGCCAGCAGTGAATGGGTGACTAGCGGGAGATCCTACGAGCAGTACTTC
NA	TRBJ2-1	TRBV4-1	NA	CASSQGVGPASGNEQFF	TGCGCCAGCAGCCAAGGTGTGGGACCAGCCAGCGGCAATGAGCAGTTCTTC
NA	TRBJ2-5	TRBV7-9	NA	CASSPGHLETQYF	TGTGCCAGCAGCCCCGGACATTTGGAGACCCAGTACTTC
NA	TRBJ2-7	TRBV4-2	NA	CASSQEEVGYEQYF	TGTGCCAGCAGCCAAGAAGAGGTGGGCTACGAGCAGTACTTC
NA	TRBJ2-3	TRBV27	NA	CASSNGNTQYF	TGTGCCAGCAGCAACGGGAATACGCAGTATTTT
NA	TRBJ2-3	TRBV27	TRBD2	CASSRRGGSTDTQYF	TGTGCCAGCAGCCGCCGGGGGGGAAGCACAGATACGCAGTATTTT
NA	TRBJ2-1	TRBV7-9	TRBD2	CASSFSGRAVEQFF	TGTGCCAGCAGCTTTAGCGGGAGGGCCGTTGAGCAGTTCTTC
NA	TRBJ2-5	TRBV5-5	TRBD1	CASSFNRGPETQYF	TGTGCCAGCAGCTTCAACAGGGGGCCAGAGACCCAGTACTTC
NA	TRBJ2-5	TRBV27	TRBD1	CASTSGGREQYF	TGTGCCAGCACATCAGGGGGCAGGGAGCAGTACTTC
few	TRBJ2-7	TRBV7-9	TRBD2	CASSPMAGGLYEQYF	TGTGCCAGCAGCCCAATGGCGGGAGGGCTTTACGAGCAGTACTTC
NA	TRBJ2-2	TRBV11-2	TRBD2	CASSFFSPLAENTGELFF	TGTGCCAGCAGCTTTTTCTCACCCCTAGCGGAGAACACCGGGGAGCTGTTTTTT
NA	TRBJ2-2	TRBV21-1	NA	CASSNAPFMVAGNTGELFF	TGTGCCAGCAGCAATGCCCCATTTATGGTAGCGGGTAACACCGGGGAGCTGTTTTTT
NA	TRBJ1-4	TRBV11-2	NA	CASSLGTRGSEEKLFF	TGTGCCAGCAGCTTAGGAACGAGGGGCTCGGAAGAAAAACTGTTTTTT
NA	TRBJ2-7	TRBV7-9	NA	CASSLGLEQYF	TGTGCCAGCAGCTTAGGTCTCGAGCAGTACTTC
few	TRBJ2-3	TRBV5-4	TRBD2	CASSIPGVAGAGDTQYF	TGTGCCAGCAGCATCCCAGGGGTAGCGGGAGCGGGAGATACGCAGTATTTT
NA	TRBJ2-7	TRBV2	NA	CASSVGISSSYEQYF	TGTGCCAGCAGTGTTGGGATCTCTAGCTCCTACGAGCAGTACTTC
NA	TRBJ1-1	TRBV11-2	NA	CASSLGFHTEAFF	TGTGCCAGCAGCTTAGGATTCCACACTGAAGCTTTCTTT
NA	TRBJ2-7	TRBV19	TRBD1	CASSMVRGHYEQYF	TGTGCCAGTAGTATGGTCAGGGGGCACTACGAGCAGTACTTC
NA	TRBJ1-4	TRBV6-1	NA	CASTQVGEKLFF	TGTGCCAGCACGCAGGTGGGGGAAAAACTGTTTTTT
NA	TRBJ1-1	TRBV11-2	NA	CASSLAVLRTDEAFF	TGTGCCAGCAGCTTAGCTGTCCTCAGGACGGATGAAGCTTTCTTT
NA	TRBJ2-7	TRBV21-1	NA	CASSKGLLAGGSYEQYF	TGTGCCAGCAGCAAAGGCCTTCTAGCGGGGGGTTCCTACGAGCAGTACTTC
NA	TRBJ2-5	TRBV29-1	NA	CSVEEETQYF	TGCAGCGTTGAAGAAGAGACCCAGTACTTC
NA	TRBJ2-7	TRBV27	TRBD1	CASSWDGTAVYEQYF	TGTGCCAGCAGTTGGGACGGGACAGCTGTCTACGAGCAGTACTTC
once	TRBJ2-3	TRBV15	TRBD1	CATSRGGQGIGDTQYF	TGTGCCACCAGCAGAGGAGGACAGGGGATCGGAGATACGCAGTATTTT
NA	TRBJ1-1	TRBV9	NA	CASSNLLNTEAFF	TGTGCCAGCAGCAACCTCTTGAACACTGAAGCTTTCTTT
NA	TRBJ1-2	TRBV15	TRBD1	CATSRGPLGDRDHYGYTF	TGTGCCACCAGCAGAGGTCCCCTGGGGGACAGGGATCACTATGGCTACACCTTC
NA	TRBJ1-3	TRBV4-2	NA	CASSQDWRGLGNTIYF	TGTGCCAGCAGCCAAGATTGGAGAGGACTTGGAAACACCATATATTTT
NA	TRBJ2-7	TRBV29-1	TRBD2	CSVADAGVAGALNSYEQYF	TGCAGCGTTGCCGACGCAGGGGTAGCGGGAGCGCTAAACTCATACGAGCAGTACTTC
once	TRBJ1-1	TRBV7-7	NA	CASSPGPGAEAFF	TGTGCCAGCAGCCCCGGACCAGGAGCTGAAGCTTTCTTT
NA	TRBJ1-1	TRBV11-2	NA	CASSLGPDPNTEAFF	TGTGCCAGCAGCTTAGGCCCCGACCCAAACACTGAAGCTTTCTTT
NA	TRBJ2-1	TRBV5-1	NA	CASSSGWQAQGYNEQFF	TGCGCCAGCAGTTCTGGGTGGCAGGCACAAGGATACAATGAGCAGTTCTTC
NA	TRBJ2-5	TRBV4-1	NA	CASSQDGGSGETQYF	TGCGCCAGCAGCCAAGATGGGGGATCCGGAGAGACCCAGTACTTC
NA	TRBJ1-2	TRBV5-6	NA	CASSFRDGEWDYGYTF	TGTGCCAGCAGCTTCCGGGACGGCGAATGGGACTATGGCTACACCTTC
once	TRBJ2-1	TRBV19	TRBD2	CAGRTSEYNEQFF	TGTGCCGGCAGGACTAGCGAATACAATGAGCAGTTCTTC
once	TRBJ2-7	TRBV19	TRBD2	CASSIYLAAYEQYF	TGTGCCAGTAGTATTTACCTAGCGGCCTACGAGCAGTACTTC
NA	TRBJ2-6	TRBV11-2	NA	CASSLVGAGANVLTF	TGTGCCAGCAGCTTAGTAGGGGCTGGGGCCAACGTCCTGACTTTC
NA	TRBJ2-7	TRBV6-5	TRBD2	CASSPGVAGYEQYF	TGTGCCAGCAGCCCCGGGGTAGCGGGTTACGAGCAGTACTTC
once	TRBJ1-5	TRBV9	NA	CASSSPRQPQHF	TGTGCCAGCAGCTCCCCCCGACAGCCCCAGCATTTT
NA	TRBJ2-1	TRBV27	TRBD2	CASSLWASGSMYNEQFF	TGTGCCAGCAGTTTATGGGCTAGCGGGAGTATGTACAATGAGCAGTTCTTC